This T cell receptor (beta chain) was captured in a study of blood T cell repertoires in COVID-19. Authors' methods: Estimation of nucleated cell counts relied on the amplification of reference gene primers. Using immunoSEQ multiplex PCR, the repertoire was profiled, and TCRdb retains in-frame clones only, with some absent. From that table come the V and J calls and clone size; the DNA was used to work out D and trimming. The table has fewer than 350,000 clones, approximately 91% seen once. People in the exposed group encountered a COVID-19 case within 2 weeks before entering the study. In germline, CDR1 is SGHTA, CDR2 FQGNSA. CDR3 length equals 16 residues. Unmatched junction bases numbered 9, after V lost 2 bases and J lost 4 bases.

The chain uses TRBV7-2 and TRBJ1-2; 8 bases fit TRBD1. This receptor was taken from a woman in her twenties or thirties who had been exposed to COVID-19. The sample consisted of PBMCs or T cells enriched from blood (not recorded which). CDR3 region: CASSLSAGGGLYGYTF. The CDR3 DNA reads as TGTGCCAGCAGCTTATCCGCAGGGGGCGGACTCTATGGCTACACCTTC.